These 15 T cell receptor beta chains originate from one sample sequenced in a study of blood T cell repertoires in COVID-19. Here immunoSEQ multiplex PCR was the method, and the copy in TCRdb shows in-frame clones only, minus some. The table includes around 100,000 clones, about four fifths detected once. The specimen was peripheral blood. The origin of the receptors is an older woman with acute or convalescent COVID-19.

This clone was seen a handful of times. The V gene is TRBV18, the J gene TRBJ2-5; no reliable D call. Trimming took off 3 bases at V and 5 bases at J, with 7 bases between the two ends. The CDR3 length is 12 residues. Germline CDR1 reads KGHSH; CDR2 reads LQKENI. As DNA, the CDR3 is TGTGCCAGCTCACCTACATACGAGACCCAGTACTTC. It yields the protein CASSPTYETQYF.

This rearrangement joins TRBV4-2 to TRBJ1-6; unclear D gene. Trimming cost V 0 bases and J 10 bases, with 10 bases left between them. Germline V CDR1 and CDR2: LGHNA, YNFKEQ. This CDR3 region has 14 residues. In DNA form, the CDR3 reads TGTGCCAGCAGCCAAGAACTACGGTACTCACCCCTCCACTTT. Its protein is CASSQELRYSPLHF.

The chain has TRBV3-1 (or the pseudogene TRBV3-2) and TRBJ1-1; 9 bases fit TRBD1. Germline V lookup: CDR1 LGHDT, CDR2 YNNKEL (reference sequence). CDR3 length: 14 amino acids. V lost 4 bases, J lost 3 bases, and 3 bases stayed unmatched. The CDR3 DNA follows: TGTGCCAGCAGCCTACAGGGGGCTGACACTGAAGCTTTCTTT. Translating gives CASSLQGADTEAFF.

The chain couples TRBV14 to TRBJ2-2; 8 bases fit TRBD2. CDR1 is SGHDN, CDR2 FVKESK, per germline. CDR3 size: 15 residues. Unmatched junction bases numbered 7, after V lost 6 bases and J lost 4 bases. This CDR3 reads CASRSNSGVTGELFF. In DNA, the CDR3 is TGTGCCAGCAGGTCGAATAGCGGGGTCACCGGGGAGCTGTTTTTT. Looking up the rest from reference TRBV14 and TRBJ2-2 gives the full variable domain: EAGVTQFPSHSVIEKGQTVTLRCDPISGHDNLYWYRRVMGKEIKFLLHFVKESKQDESGMPNNRFLAERTGGTYSTLKVQPAELEDSGVYFCASRSNSGVTGELFFGEGSRLTVL.

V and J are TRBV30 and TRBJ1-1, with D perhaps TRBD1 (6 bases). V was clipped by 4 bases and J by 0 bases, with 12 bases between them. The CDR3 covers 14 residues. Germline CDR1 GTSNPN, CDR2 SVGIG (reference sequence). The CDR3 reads CAWTKDSMNTEAFF. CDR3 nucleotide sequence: TGTGCCTGGACCAAGGACAGTATGAACACTGAAGCTTTCTTT.

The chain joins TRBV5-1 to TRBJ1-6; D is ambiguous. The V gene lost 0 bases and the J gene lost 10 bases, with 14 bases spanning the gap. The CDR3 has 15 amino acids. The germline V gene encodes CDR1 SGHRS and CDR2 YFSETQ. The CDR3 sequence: CASSLGGMSQSPLHF. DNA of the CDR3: TGCGCCAGCAGCTTGGGCGGGATGTCCCAATCACCCCTCCACTTT.

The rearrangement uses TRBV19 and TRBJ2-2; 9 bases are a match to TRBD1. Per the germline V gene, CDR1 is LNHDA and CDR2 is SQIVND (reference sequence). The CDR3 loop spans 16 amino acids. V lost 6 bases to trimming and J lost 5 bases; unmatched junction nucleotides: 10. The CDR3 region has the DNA TGTGCCAGTAGACCGTTTGCGGACAGGGGAACCGGGGAGCTGTTTTTT. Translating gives CASRPFADRGTGELFF.

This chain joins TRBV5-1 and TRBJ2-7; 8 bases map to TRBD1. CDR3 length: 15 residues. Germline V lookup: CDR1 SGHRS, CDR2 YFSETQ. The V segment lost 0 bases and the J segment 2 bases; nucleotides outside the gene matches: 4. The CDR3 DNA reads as TGCGCCAGCAGCTTGGGGGGGACAGGAGCCTACGAGCAGTACTTC. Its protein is CASSLGGTGAYEQYF.

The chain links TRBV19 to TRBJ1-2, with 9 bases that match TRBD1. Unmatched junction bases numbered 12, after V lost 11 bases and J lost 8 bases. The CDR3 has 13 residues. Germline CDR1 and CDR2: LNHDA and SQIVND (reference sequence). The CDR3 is CASSGTGYGGYTF. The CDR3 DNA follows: TGTGCCTCCTCCGGGACAGGGTATGGCGGCTACACCTTC.

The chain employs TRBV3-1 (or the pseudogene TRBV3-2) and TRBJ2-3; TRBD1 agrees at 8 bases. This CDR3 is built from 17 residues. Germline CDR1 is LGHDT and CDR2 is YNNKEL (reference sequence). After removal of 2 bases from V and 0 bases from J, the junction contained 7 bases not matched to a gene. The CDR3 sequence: CASSQSEYRGSTDTQYF. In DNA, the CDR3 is TGTGCCAGCAGCCAATCAGAATACAGGGGGAGCACAGATACGCAGTATTTT.

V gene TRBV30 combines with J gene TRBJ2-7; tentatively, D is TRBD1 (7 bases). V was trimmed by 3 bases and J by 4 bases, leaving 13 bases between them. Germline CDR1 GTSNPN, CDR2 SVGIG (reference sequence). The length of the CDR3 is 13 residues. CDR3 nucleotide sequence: TGTGCCTGGAGCGCGGGACAGTTTTACGAGCAGTACTTC. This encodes CAWSAGQFYEQYF.

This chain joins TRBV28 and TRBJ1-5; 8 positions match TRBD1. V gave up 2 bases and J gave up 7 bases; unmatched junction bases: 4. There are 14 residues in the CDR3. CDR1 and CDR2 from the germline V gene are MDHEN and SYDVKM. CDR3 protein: CASSLVQGGQPQHF. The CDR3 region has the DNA TGTGCCAGCAGTTTAGTACAGGGGGGGCAGCCCCAGCATTTT. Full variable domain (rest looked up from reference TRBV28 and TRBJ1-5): DVKVTQSSRYLVKRTGEKVFLECVQDMDHENMFWYRQDPGLGLRLIYFSYDVKMKEKGDIPEGYSVSREKKERFSLILESASTNQTSMYLCASSLVQGGQPQHFGDGTRLSIL.

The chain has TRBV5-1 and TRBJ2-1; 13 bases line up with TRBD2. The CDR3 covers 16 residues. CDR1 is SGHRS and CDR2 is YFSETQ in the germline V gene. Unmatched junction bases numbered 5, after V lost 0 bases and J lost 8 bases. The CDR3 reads CASSLGGTSGVDEQFF. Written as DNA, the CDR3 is TGCGCCAGCAGCTTGGGAGGGACTAGCGGGGTAGATGAGCAGTTCTTC.

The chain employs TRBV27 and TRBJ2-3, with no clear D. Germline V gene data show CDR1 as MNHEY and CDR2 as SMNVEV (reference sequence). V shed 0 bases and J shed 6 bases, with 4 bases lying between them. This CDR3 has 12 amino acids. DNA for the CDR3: TGTGCCAGCAGTTTATCTCGGGATACGCAGTATTTT. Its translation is CASSLSRDTQYF.

The CDR3 region is CASSPGTRSLEQYF. CDR3 nucleotides: TGTGCCAGCAGCCCAGGGACTAGGTCTCTCGAGCAGTACTTC. The chain has TRBV7-2 and TRBJ2-7; 8 nucleotides agree with TRBD2. Germline CDR1 and CDR2: SGHTA and FQGNSA. V dropped 5 bases and J dropped 6; count of bases not matched to a gene: 9. This CDR3 is 14 amino acids long.